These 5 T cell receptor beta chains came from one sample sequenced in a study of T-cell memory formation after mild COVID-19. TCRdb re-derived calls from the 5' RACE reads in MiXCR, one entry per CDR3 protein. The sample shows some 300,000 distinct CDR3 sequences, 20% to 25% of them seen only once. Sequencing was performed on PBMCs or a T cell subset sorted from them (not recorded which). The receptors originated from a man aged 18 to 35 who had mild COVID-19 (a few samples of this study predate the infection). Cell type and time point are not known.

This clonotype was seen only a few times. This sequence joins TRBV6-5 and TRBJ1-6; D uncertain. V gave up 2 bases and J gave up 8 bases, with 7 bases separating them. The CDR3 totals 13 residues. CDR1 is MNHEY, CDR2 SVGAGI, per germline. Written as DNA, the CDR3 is TGTGCCAGCAGTTACAGGGCCGATTCACCCCTCCACTTT. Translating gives CASSYRADSPLHF.

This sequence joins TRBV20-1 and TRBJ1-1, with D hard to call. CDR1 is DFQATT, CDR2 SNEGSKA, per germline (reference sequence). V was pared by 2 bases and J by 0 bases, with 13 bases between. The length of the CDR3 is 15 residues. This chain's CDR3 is CSARTGPLMNTEAFF. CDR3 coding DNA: TGCAGTGCTAGAACCGGGCCGCTGATGAACACTGAAGCTTTCTTT.

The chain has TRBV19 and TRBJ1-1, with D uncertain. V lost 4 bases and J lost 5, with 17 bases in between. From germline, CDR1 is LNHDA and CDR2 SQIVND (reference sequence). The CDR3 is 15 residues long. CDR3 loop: CASSTPRKGWTEAFF. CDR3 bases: TGTGCCAGTAGTACGCCTCGTAAGGGATGGACTGAAGCTTTCTTT.

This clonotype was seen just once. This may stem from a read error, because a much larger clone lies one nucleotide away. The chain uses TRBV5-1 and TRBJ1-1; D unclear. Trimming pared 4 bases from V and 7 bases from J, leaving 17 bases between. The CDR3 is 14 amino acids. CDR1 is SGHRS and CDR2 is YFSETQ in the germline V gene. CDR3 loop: CASSHSWAADEAFF. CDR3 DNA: TGCGCCAGCAGCCACAGTTGGGCGGCTGATGAAGCTTTCTTT.

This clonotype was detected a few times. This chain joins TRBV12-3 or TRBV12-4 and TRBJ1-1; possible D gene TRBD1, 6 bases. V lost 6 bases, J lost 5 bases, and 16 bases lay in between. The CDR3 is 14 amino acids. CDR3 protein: CASSPRVRGTEAFF. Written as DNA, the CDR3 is TGTGCCAGCAGCCCAAGGGTCAGGGGAACTGAAGCTTTCTTT.